Listed here are 7 T cell receptor beta chains from one sample, sequenced in a study of blood T cell repertoires in COVID-19. This table comes from immunoSEQ multiplex PCR, and its TCRdb copy is limited to in-frame clones, with some not included. The data contain more than 300,000 clones, about 87% of them seen just once; the ten biggest clones take up roughly 10%. Sequenced: peripheral blood. The origin of the receptors is a woman in her twenties or thirties with COVID-19, enrolled during active disease.

The rearrangement uses TRBV29-1 and TRBJ2-5, with D perhaps TRBD2 (6 bases). The V end lost 3 bases, the J end lost 5 bases, and 10 bases lay between the germline ends. The length of the CDR3 is 12 residues. Germline CDR1 SQVTM, CDR2 ANQGSEA. The chain's CDR3 is CSVDQLAETQYF. CDR3 bases: TGCAGCGTTGATCAGCTAGCGGAGACCCAGTACTTC.

The chain carries TRBV9 and TRBJ2-5; TRBD2 is a possible D gene (5 bases). The CDR3 spans 14 residues. The germline gives CDR1 SGDLS, CDR2 YYNGEE. V gave up 4 bases and J gave up 2 bases, with 12 bases separating them. The CDR3 loop is CASSPEDWQETQYF. The CDR3 DNA reads as TGTGCCAGCAGCCCGGAGGACTGGCAAGAGACCCAGTACTTC.

This chain connects TRBV4-3 to TRBJ1-2, with no clear D. CDR1 is LGHNA and CDR2 is YSLEER in the germline V gene. V lost 1 base, J lost 4 bases, and 16 bases lay in between. The CDR3 sequence is 16 residues long. CDR3 sequence reads: CASSQAGSNSLYGYTF. The CDR3 DNA sequence: TGCGCCAGCAGCCAAGCCGGCAGCAATAGCCTCTATGGCTACACCTTC.

The chain recombines TRBV28 with TRBJ2-2, with 8 nucleotides matching TRBD2. The CDR3 has 15 amino acids. Germline loops: CDR1 MDHEN, CDR2 SYDVKM. V gave up 5 bases and J gave up 2 bases; unmatched junction bases: 4. CDR3 in amino acids: CASSVAGGNTGELFF. The CDR3 DNA sequence: TGTGCCAGCAGTGTCGCGGGGGGAAACACCGGGGAGCTGTTTTTT.

The chain joins TRBV7-6 to TRBJ1-5, with 9 nucleotides matching TRBD1. Germline-derived CDR1 and CDR2 are SGHVS and FNYEAQ. V trimming: 5 bases; J trimming: 5 bases; junction bases outside the gene matches: 10. The CDR3 is 16 amino acids. The CDR3 sequence is CASSPQGAFTDQPQHF. CDR3 DNA sequence: TGTGCCAGCAGCCCACAGGGGGCTTTCACAGATCAGCCCCAGCATTTT. The full variable domain, completed using reference TRBV7-6 and TRBJ1-5, is GAGVSQSPRYKVTKRGQDVALRCDPISGHVSLYWYRQALGQGPEFLTYFNYEAQQDKSGLPNDRFSAERPEGSISTLTIQRTEQRDSAMYRCASSPQGAFTDQPQHFGDGTRLSIL.

The CDR3 DNA reads TGCGCCAGCAGCTTCAGGTTCCTTAATGAAAAACTGTTTTTT. Translated, it gives CASSFRFLNEKLFF. The V gene is TRBV5-1, the J gene TRBJ1-4, with no clear D. V lost 2 bases and J 4 bases, leaving 9 bases between the germline ends. The germline V gene encodes CDR1 SGHRS and CDR2 YFSETQ. The CDR3 consists of 14 residues.

The genes are TRBV11-2 and TRBJ2-1; 7 bases map to TRBD2. V was pared by 5 bases and J by 6 bases, with 10 bases of the junction left unmatched. Germline assignment: CDR1 SGHAT and CDR2 FQNNGV. The CDR3 extends over 15 amino acids. CDR3 DNA sequence: TGTGCCAGCAGCCGTGGGACTATGGGTCGCAATGAGCAGTTCTTC. This translates into CASSRGTMGRNEQFF. The variable domain in full, with the rest retrieved from reference TRBV11-2 and TRBJ2-1, is EAGVAQSPRYKIIEKRQSVAFWCNPISGHATLYWYQQILGQGPKLLIQFQNNGVVDDSQLPKDRFSAERLKGVDSTLKIQPAKLEDSAVYLCASSRGTMGRNEQFFGPGTRLTVL.